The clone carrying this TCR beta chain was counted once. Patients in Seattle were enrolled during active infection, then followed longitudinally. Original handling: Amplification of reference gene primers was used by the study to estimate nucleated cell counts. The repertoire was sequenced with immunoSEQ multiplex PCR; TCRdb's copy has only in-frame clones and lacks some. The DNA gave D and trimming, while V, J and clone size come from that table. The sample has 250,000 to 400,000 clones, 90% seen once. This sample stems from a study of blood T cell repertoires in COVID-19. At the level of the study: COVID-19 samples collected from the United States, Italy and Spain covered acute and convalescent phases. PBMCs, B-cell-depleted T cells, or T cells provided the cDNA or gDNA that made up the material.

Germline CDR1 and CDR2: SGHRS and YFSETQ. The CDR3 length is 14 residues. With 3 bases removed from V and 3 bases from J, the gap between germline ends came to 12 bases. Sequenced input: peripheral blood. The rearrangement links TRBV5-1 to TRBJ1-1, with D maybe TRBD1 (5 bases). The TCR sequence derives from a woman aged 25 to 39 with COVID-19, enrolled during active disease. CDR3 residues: CASSSAGRDTEAFF. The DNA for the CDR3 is TGCGCCAGCAGCTCTGCAGGGAGGGACACTGAAGCTTTCTTT.